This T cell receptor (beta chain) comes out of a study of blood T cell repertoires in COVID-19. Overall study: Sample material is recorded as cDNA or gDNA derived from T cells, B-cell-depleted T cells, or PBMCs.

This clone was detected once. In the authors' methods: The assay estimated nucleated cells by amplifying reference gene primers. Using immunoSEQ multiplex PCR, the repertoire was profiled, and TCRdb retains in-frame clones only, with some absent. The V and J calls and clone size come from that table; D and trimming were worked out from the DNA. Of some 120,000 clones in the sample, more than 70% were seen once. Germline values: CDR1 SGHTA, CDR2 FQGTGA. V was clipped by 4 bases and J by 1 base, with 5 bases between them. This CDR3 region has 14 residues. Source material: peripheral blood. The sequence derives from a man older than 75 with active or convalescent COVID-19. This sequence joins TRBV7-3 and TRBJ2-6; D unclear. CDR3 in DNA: TGTGCCAGCAGCTCCAAATCTGGGGCCAACGTCCTGACTTTC. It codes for CASSSKSGANVLTF.